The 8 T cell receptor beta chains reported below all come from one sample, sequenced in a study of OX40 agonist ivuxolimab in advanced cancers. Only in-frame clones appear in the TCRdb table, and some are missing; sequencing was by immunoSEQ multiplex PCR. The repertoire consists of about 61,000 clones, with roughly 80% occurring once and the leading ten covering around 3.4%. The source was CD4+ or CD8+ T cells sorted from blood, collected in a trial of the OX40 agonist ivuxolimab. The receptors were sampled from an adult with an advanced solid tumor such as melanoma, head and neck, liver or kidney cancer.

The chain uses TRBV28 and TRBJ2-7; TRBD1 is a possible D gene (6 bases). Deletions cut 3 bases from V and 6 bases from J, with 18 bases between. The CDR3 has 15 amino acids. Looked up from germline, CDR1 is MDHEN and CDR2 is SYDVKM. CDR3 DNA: TGTGCCAGCAGTTTTGGGAAGACAGGCCGCCGCGAGCAGTACTTC. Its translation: CASSFGKTGRREQYF.

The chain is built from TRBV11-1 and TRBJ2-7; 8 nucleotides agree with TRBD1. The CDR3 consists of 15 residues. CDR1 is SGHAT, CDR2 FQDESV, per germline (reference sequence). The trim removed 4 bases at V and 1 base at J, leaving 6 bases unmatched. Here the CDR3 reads CASSSPGQGSYEQYF. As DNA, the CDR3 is TGTGCCAGCAGCTCTCCTGGACAGGGATCCTACGAGCAGTACTTC.

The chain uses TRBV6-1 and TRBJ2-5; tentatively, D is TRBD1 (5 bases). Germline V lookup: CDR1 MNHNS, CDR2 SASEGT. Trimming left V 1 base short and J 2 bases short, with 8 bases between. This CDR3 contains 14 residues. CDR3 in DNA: TGTGCCAGCAGTGAAGGACAGAATCAAGAGACCCAGTACTTC. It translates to CASSEGQNQETQYF.

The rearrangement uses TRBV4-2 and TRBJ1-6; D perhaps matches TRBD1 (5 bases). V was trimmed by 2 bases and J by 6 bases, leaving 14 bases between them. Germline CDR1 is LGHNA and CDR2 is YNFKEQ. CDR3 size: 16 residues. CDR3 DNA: TGTGCCAGCAGCCAAAGCGAGGGGTCGGCTAATTCACCCCTCCACTTT. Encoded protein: CASSQSEGSANSPLHF.

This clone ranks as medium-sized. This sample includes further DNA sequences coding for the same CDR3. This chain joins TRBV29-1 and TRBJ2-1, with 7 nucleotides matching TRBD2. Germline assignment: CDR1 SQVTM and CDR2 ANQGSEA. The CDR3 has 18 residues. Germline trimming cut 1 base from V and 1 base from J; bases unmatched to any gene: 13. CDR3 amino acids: CSVEGGGGAGGSYNEQFF. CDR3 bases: TGCAGCGTTGAAGGTGGGGGAGGGGCAGGAGGTTCCTACAATGAGCAGTTCTTC.

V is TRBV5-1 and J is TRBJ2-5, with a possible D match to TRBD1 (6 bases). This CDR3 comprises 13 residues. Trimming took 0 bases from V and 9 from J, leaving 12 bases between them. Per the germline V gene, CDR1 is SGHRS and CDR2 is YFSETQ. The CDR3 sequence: CASSLGDRGSQYF. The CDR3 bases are TGCGCCAGCAGCTTGGGCGATAGGGGGTCCCAGTACTTC. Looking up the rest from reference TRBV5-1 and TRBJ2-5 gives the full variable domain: KAGVTQTPRYLIKTRGQQVTLSCSPISGHRSVSWYQQTPGQGLQFLFEYFSETQRNKGNFPGRFSGRQFSNSRSEMNVSTLELGDSALYLCASSLGDRGSQYFGPGTRLLVL.

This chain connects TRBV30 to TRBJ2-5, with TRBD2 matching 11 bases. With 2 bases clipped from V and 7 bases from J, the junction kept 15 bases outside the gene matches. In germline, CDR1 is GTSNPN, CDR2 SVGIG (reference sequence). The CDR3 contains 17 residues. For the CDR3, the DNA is TGTGCCTGGAGTTTGGCTAGCGGGGGGACGGCGATCGGGACCCAGTACTTC. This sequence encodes CAWSLASGGTAIGTQYF.

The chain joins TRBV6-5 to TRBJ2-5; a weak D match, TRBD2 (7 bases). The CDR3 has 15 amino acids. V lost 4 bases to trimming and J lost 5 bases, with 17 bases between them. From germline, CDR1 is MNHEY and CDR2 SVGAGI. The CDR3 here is CASSWGRRGQETQYF. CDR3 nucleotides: TGTGCCAGCAGTTGGGGGAGGCGGGGGCAGGAGACCCAGTACTTC.